A selection of T cell receptor beta chains follows, all from one sample in a study of T and B cells in COVID-19 patients. TCRdb analysed the multiplex PCR reads with MiXCR anew, one entry per CDR3 protein. Among around 1,200 distinct CDR3 sequences listed, around a fifth were seen once. Sequenced sample: blood. These receptors all come from a human donor with active COVID-19. Both conserved end residues are part of each CDR3. D genes are given only for firm matches. Size values are once, few and many counts, or a class for expanded clones, and some rows have none.

CDR3 DNA	CDR3 protein	J gene	D gene	clone size	V gene
TGTGCCAGCAGCTCGGACGACGCTAGCGGGAGGGCTCTATACGAGCAGTACTTC	CASSSDDASGRALYEQYF	TRBJ2-7	TRBD2	medium-sized	TRBV7-9
TGCGCCAGCAGCTTGGGCTTGAGCACTAAAGCTTTCTTT	CASSLGLSTKAFF	TRBJ1-1	.	.	TRBV5-1
TGTGCCAGCAATGGGGGCTCCTATGGCTACACCTTC	CASNGGSYGYTF	TRBJ1-2	.	medium-sized	TRBV6-1
TGTGCCAGCAGACTCGGACTAGCGGGAGGGCTGGATACGCAGTATTTT	CASRLGLAGGLDTQYF	TRBJ2-3	TRBD2	.	TRBV27
TGTGCCAGCAGCCCCGGACAGGGACCCTACGAGCAGTACTTC	CASSPGQGPYEQYF	TRBJ2-7	TRBD1	few	TRBV11-2
TGCAGTGCTAGGAGCGGGCAGAACTATGGCTACACCTTC	CSARSGQNYGYTF	TRBJ1-2	.	few	TRBV20-1
TGTGCCAGCAGCTTAAGGCTAGCGGGCTACGAGCAGTACTTC	CASSLRLAGYEQYF	TRBJ2-7	TRBD2	few	TRBV11-2
TGTGCCAGCAGCGAGTCCCAAGAGACCCAGTACTTC	CASSESQETQYF	TRBJ2-5	.	medium-sized	TRBV7-9
TGTGCCAGCAGCTTAAAAGGGGAGTACGAGCAGTACTTC	CASSLKGEYEQYF	TRBJ2-7	.	.	TRBV7-2
TGTGCCAGCAGCCCGTTAGGTAACCCACTCACAGATACGCAGTATTTT	CASSPLGNPLTDTQYF	TRBJ2-3	.	medium-sized	TRBV12-3/TRBV12-4
TGTGCCAGCTCACCCAGACAGGGCGAGGGCTCACCCCTCCACTTT	CASSPRQGEGSPLHF	TRBJ1-6	TRBD1	medium-sized	TRBV18
TGTGCCAGCAGTTACTCGCCGGGCCGACCCTCTGGGGCCAACGTCCTGACTTTC	CASSYSPGRPSGANVLTF	TRBJ2-6	.	large	TRBV6-5
TGTGCCAGCAGCGGAGCGGAGGAAGATCCCTACGAGCAGTACTTC	CASSGAEEDPYEQYF	TRBJ2-7	.	medium-sized	TRBV7-6
TGTGCCAGTAGTCAAACAGGAGCCGAGCAGTACTTC	CASSQTGAEQYF	TRBJ2-7	.	large	TRBV19
TGTGCCAGCAGTTACTTGTTCGGGATTAGCACACAGGATGAGCAGTTCTTC	CASSYLFGISTQDEQFF	TRBJ2-1	.	medium-sized	TRBV6-5
TGTGCCAGCAGTTTAATCTCGACGTGGGATACCTATGGCTACACCTTC	CASSLISTWDTYGYTF	TRBJ1-2	.	medium-sized	TRBV27
TGTGCCTGGGTAGCAGGGGGCATACCGTACGACCAGTTCTTC	CAWVAGGIPYDQFF	TRBJ2-1	TRBD1	.	TRBV30
TGTGCCACCGGGCAGGGTGCTACCAAAAACATTCAGTACTTC	CATGQGATKNIQYF	TRBJ2-4	.	.	TRBV2
TGTGCCTGGAGTAGCGGGAGCGTATCCTCCTACAATGAGCAGTTCTTC	CAWSSGSVSSYNEQFF	TRBJ2-1	TRBD2	large	TRBV30
TGTGCCACTGGAAGTATCGGAAACACCATATATTTT	CATGSIGNTIYF	TRBJ1-3	.	medium-sized	TRBV10-3
TGTGCCAGCAGCTTAGACCCAGGGAAATACGAGCAGTACTTC	CASSLDPGKYEQYF	TRBJ2-7	.	medium-sized	TRBV11-2
TGCAGCGTTGCGGCAACTAATGAAAAACTGTTTTTT	CSVAATNEKLFF	TRBJ1-4	.	large	TRBV29-1
TGTGCCAGCAGCTCTCAGATCCGACAGTACTTC	CASSSQIRQYF	TRBJ2-4	.	medium-sized	TRBV6-2/TRBV6-3
TGTGCCAGCAGCCCCTGGACAGGGGACACTGAAGCTTTCTTT	CASSPWTGDTEAFF	TRBJ1-1	TRBD1	few	TRBV7-9
TGTGCCAGCAGTTTACCTCTCACGACAGATACGCAGTATTTT	CASSLPLTTDTQYF	TRBJ2-3	.	few	TRBV28
TGTGCCAGCAGCTCGCGGACAGGGATGGAGACCCAGTACTTC	CASSSRTGMETQYF	TRBJ2-5	TRBD1	large	TRBV5-6
TGTGCCAGCAGTTTCGACAGGACCTCGCAAGGCTACACCTTC	CASSFDRTSQGYTF	TRBJ1-2	.	large	TRBV27
TGTGCCAGCAGGCAAGCGGGAGGGTCGGGGAATGAGCAGTTCTTC	CASRQAGGSGNEQFF	TRBJ2-1	TRBD2	large	TRBV6-6
TGTGCCAGCAGCGCCCATGGTTCACCCCTCCACTTT	CASSAHGSPLHF	TRBJ1-6	.	large	TRBV7-9
TGTGCCAGCACCAACCCCGGGACCCGAGGTGGGGAGCAGTACTTC	CASTNPGTRGGEQYF	TRBJ2-7	.	medium-sized	TRBV6-2/TRBV6-3
TGTGCCAGCAGTTCGATCGCTAGCGGGGCACCCTACGAGCAGTACTTC	CASSSIASGAPYEQYF	TRBJ2-7	TRBD2	medium-sized	TRBV27
TGTGCCAGCAGTCCCGGGACGTACAATCAGCCCCAGCATTTT	CASSPGTYNQPQHF	TRBJ1-5	.	.	TRBV28
TGTGCCAGCAGCTTAACCAGGGAAGGAAGCATTCAGTACTTC	CASSLTREGSIQYF	TRBJ2-4	.	few	TRBV7-9
TGTGCCTGGGGAAGACGGGAATTGAGGAATGAGCAGTTCTTC	CAWGRRELRNEQFF	TRBJ2-1	.	large	TRBV30
TGTGCCAGCATCCTACAGGGTCAGGAAAAACTGTTTTTT	CASILQGQEKLFF	TRBJ1-4	.	medium-sized	TRBV12-3/TRBV12-4
TGTGCCAGCAGCTCGCGTCTGACAGGCGGGGAAGAAAAACTGTTTTTT	CASSSRLTGGEEKLFF	TRBJ1-4	.	.	TRBV7-9
TGTGCCGACGGGACTAGCGGGAGGGGATCAGATACGCAGTATTTT	CADGTSGRGSDTQYF	TRBJ2-3	TRBD2	.	TRBV7-3
TGTGCCTGGAGTAGGTCAGTCTCTGGAAACACCATATATTTT	CAWSRSVSGNTIYF	TRBJ1-3	.	large	TRBV30
TGTGCCAGCAGTCCTCGGACAGGGGGGACCCCCTACGAGCAGTACTTC	CASSPRTGGTPYEQYF	TRBJ2-7	TRBD1	large	TRBV12-3/TRBV12-4
TGTGCCAGCAGGGGGACAGGAACCTCCTACGAGCAGTACTTC	CASRGTGTSYEQYF	TRBJ2-7	TRBD1	large	TRBV27
TGTGCCAGCAGTTTCGACAGCCACGAGCAGTACTTC	CASSFDSHEQYF	TRBJ2-7	.	large	TRBV12-3/TRBV12-4
TGTGCCAGCAGCTTATCTACCGGGGCCTACGGGGGCTACACCTTC	CASSLSTGAYGGYTF	TRBJ1-2	.	medium-sized	TRBV7-9
TGTGCCAGCTCACCAAATCTAGCGGGCACCTACAATGAGCAGTTCTTC	CASSPNLAGTYNEQFF	TRBJ2-1	TRBD2	large	TRBV18
TGTGCCAGTAGTATGGGGGGACTAGCGGGAGGGCTAAGCACAGATACGCAGTATTTT	CASSMGGLAGGLSTDTQYF	TRBJ2-3	TRBD2	once	TRBV19
TGTGCCAGCTCACCTACAGGGGGCAGAGATACGCAGTATTTT	CASSPTGGRDTQYF	TRBJ2-3	TRBD1	medium-sized	TRBV18
TGTGCCAGTAGGAAGAGGGGCGCCGGGGAGCTGTTTTTT	CASRKRGAGELFF	TRBJ2-2	.	large	TRBV19
TGTGCCAGCAGCAGTCTGACCGGGACTAGCGGGAGAGGGGTCTACGAGCAGTACTTC	CASSSLTGTSGRGVYEQYF	TRBJ2-7	TRBD2	medium-sized	TRBV5-6
TGCGCCAGCAGCCCCCCGAGGACCAGGGGGCCTCACTATGGCTACACCTTC	CASSPPRTRGPHYGYTF	TRBJ1-2	TRBD1	.	TRBV4-1
TGCGCCAGCAGCTTGGGAGCTGGGAATAGCTACAATGAGCAGTTCTTC	CASSLGAGNSYNEQFF	TRBJ2-1	.	medium-sized	TRBV5-1
TGTGCCAGCTTTCAACGGGGGGTTCCCGGGGAGCTGTTTTTT	CASFQRGVPGELFF	TRBJ2-2	TRBD2	medium-sized	TRBV12-3/TRBV12-4
TGCAGCGTCGCCGGCACAAGGAACACCGGGGAGCTGTTTTTT	CSVAGTRNTGELFF	TRBJ2-2	.	hyperexpanded	TRBV29-1
TGTGCCAGCAGTTCTGCTCCTGAGCAGTTCTTC	CASSSAPEQFF	TRBJ2-1	.	medium-sized	TRBV6-2/TRBV6-3
TGTGCCAGCAGCTTAGACGGGAGCTCCTATAATTCACCCCTCCACTTT	CASSLDGSSYNSPLHF	TRBJ1-6	.	.	TRBV7-2
TGCAGTGCTGGTGGTCGAGGTCAGGCGCAGTATTTT	CSAGGRGQAQYF	TRBJ2-3	.	medium-sized	TRBV20-1
TGTGCCAGCACCTTGGAGGCAGGCTTGGGGGAGCAGTACTTC	CASTLEAGLGEQYF	TRBJ2-7	.	.	TRBV2
TGTGCCAGCAGTTTGGGCAGATCGGCTTTCTTT	CASSLGRSAFF	TRBJ1-1	.	medium-sized	TRBV6-2/TRBV6-3
TGTGCCAGCAGCTTAGTGGTGACTATCTATGGCTACACCTTC	CASSLVVTIYGYTF	TRBJ1-2	.	.	TRBV7-9
TGTGCCAGCAGCTTGATCTACTCTGGGGCCAACGTCCTGACTTTC	CASSLIYSGANVLTF	TRBJ2-6	.	large	TRBV5-6